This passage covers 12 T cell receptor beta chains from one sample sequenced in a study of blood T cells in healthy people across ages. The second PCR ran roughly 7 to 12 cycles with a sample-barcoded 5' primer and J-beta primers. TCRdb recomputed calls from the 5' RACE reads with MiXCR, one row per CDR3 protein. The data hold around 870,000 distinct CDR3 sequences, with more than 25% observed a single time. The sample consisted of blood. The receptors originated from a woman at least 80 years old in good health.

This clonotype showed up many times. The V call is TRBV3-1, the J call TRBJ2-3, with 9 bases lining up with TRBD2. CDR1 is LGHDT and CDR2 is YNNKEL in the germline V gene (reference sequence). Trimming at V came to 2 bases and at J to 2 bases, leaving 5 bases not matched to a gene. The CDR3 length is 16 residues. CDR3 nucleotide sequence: TGTGCCAGCAGCCAACATAAGCGGGGGGCCACAGATACGCAGTATTTT. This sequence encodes CASSQHKRGATDTQYF.

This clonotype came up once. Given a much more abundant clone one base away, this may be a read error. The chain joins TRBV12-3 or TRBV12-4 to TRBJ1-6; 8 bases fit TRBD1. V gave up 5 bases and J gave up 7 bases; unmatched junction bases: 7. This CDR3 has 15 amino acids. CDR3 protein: CASSQDRAPNSPLHF. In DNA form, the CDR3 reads TGTGCCAGCAGTCAGGACAGGGCCCCAAATTCACCCCTCCACTTT.

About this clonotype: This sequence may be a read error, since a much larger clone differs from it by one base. CDR3 protein: CASSEWGFTDTQYF. The CDR3 nucleotides are TGCGCCAGCAGTGAGTGGGGATTCACAGATACGCAGTATTTT. The chain links TRBV10-1 to TRBJ2-3; D unclear. CDR3 length: 14 residues. The V end was cut by 1 base, the J end by 2 bases, with 7 bases between. CDR1 WNHNN and CDR2 SYGVQD come from the germline V gene (reference sequence).

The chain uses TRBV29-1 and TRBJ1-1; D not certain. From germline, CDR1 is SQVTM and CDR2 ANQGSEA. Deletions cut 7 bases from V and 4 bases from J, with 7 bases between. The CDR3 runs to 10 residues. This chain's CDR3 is CSAGVTEAFF. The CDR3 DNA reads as TGCAGCGCCGGGGTCACTGAAGCTTTCTTT.

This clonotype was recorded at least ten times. CDR3 nucleotide sequence: TGTGCCAGCAGTTACTATAGGGGATCTAACTATGGCTACACCTTC. Protein product: CASSYYRGSNYGYTF. The rearrangement links TRBV6-5 to TRBJ1-2, with D possibly TRBD1 on 5 matching bases. The CDR3 is 15 residues long. Trimming took 1 base from V and 0 from J, leaving 9 bases between them. Germline V gives CDR1 MNHEY, CDR2 SVGAGI.

CDR3 amino acids: CASSYASPGQGSNEQYF. The CDR3 DNA reads as TGTGCCAGCAGTTACGCTTCACCTGGACAGGGAAGCAATGAGCAGTACTTC. The V call is TRBV6-5, the J call TRBJ2-5; 8 bases fit TRBD1. Trimming at V came to 2 bases and at J to 11 bases, leaving 19 bases not matched to a gene. CDR1 and CDR2 from the germline V gene are MNHEY and SVGAGI. The CDR3 totals 17 residues.

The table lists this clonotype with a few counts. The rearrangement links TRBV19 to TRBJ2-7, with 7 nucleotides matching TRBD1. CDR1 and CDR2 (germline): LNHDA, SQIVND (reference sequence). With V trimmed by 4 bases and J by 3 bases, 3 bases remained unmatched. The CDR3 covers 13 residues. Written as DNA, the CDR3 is TGTGCCAGTAGTAAAAGGGACAGCTACGAGCAGTACTTC. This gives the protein CASSKRDSYEQYF.

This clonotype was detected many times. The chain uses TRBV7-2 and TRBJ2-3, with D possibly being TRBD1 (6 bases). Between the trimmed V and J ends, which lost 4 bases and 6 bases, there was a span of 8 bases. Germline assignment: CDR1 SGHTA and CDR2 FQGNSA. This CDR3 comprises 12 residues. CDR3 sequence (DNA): TGTGCCAGCAGCTACAGGGTGGATACGCAGTATTTT. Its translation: CASSYRVDTQYF.

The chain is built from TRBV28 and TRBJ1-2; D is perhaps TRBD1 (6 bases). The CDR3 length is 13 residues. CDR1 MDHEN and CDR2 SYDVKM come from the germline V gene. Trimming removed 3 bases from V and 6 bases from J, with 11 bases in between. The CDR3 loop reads CASSFQGTNGYTF. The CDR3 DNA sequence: TGTGCCAGCAGTTTTCAGGGGACGAATGGCTACACCTTC.

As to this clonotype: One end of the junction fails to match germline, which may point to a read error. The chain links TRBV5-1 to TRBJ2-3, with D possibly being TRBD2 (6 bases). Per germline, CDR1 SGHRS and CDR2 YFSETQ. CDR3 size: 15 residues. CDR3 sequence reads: CTSNRRAGSTDTQYF. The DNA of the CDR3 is TGCACCAGCAATAGGAGGGCAGGGAGCACAGATACGCAGTATTTT.

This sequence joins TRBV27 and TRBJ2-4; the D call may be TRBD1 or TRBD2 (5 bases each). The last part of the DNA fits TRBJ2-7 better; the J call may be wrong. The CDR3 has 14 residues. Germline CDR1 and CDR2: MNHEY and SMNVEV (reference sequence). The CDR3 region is CASSLHQGAYEQYF. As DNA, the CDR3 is TGTGCCAGCAGTTTACATCAGGGAGCGTACGAGCAGTACTTC.

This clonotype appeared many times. This chain's CDR3 is CASSPRTGTGYNEQFF. In nucleotides, the CDR3 is TGTGCCAGCAGCCCACGGACGGGGACAGGGTACAATGAGCAGTTCTTC. The chain links TRBV7-9 to TRBJ2-1; 9 nucleotides agree with TRBD1. After removal of 5 bases from V and 4 bases from J, the junction contained 9 bases not matched to a gene. In germline, CDR1 is SEHNR, CDR2 FQNEAQ (reference sequence). The CDR3 covers 16 residues.